This TCR beta chain is drawn from a study of CD8+ T cells in alopecia areata (dated by TCRdb to 2017 to 2018). The study in broad terms: Treated patients were enrolled in an open-label pilot trial of oral tofacitinib at 5 to 10 mg twice daily for moderate-to-severe alopecia areata. Scalp clonality was compared among normal scalp (n=4), patchy alopecia areata scalp (n=8), and alopecia totalis/universalis scalp (n=8). In both human patients and the C3H/HeJ mouse model, the study applied high-throughput TCRbeta sequencing to look at T cell clonal expansion in alopecia areata. Tofacitinib-treated patients had biopsies at baseline and at 4 and 24 weeks of treatment, with a later scalp biopsy in several patients. TCRbeta CDR3 regions were amplified by immunoSEQ multiplex PCR with 35 Vbeta forward and 13 Jbeta reverse primers. The RNA source kit depended on sample type: the PAXgene miRNA kit for fixed scalp, the miRNeasy kit for PBMCs, and the RNeasy kit for mouse skin. Patients stayed on tofacitinib for 6 to 18 months and then had 6 months of follow-up off drug so that delayed response and recurrence could be assessed. Human TCRbeta sequencing covered scalp tissue and sorted CD4+ and CD8+ peripheral blood T cells from patchy and totalis/universalis alopecia areata patients and healthy controls.

The CDR3, from cysteine to phenylalanine, totals 13 residues. The entry retains the CDR3 DNA only, 39 bases that are in frame from base 1. The germline ends are 10 bases apart after V is trimmed by 7 bases and J by 3 bases. The CDR1 and CDR2 encoded by the germline V gene (reference sequence) are LNHDA and SQIVND. The table lists this clone with a count of one. Its antigen is currently not known. No much larger clone exists at a distance of one base, and base qualities are not known. Libraries were built with the immunoSEQ multiplex PCR assay. RNA was extracted from all samples and reverse transcribed into cDNA as template for TCR sequencing. SuperScript III was used for first-strand cDNA synthesis, primed with a 2:1 mix of oligo-dT and random hexamers. A synthetic immune receptor repertoire was used to assess amplification bias, and residual bias was removed computationally. The study's own analysis went as follows. Raw reads were preprocessed to remove errors, and CDR3 was defined by IMGT conventions from the conserved cysteine to phenylalanine. Clonality was computed by normalizing Shannon entropy by log2 of the number of productive unique TCRs and subtracting the result from 1. Whether each scalp clone was CD4 or CD8 was inferred by checking scalp TCRbeta sequences against the CD4 and CD8 repertoires from sorted blood. As stored in TCRdb, this immuneACCESS dataset retains in-frame rearrangements with V and J assigned. A fraction of the clones does not appear; measured against another copy, unresolved V genes explain less than half of the discrepancy, and the remainder lacks a known reason. V, J and clone size were drawn from that table, and D and trimming were deduced from the DNA. In all, the sample holds about 140,000 clones, and around 51% of those were seen once. Of the sample, approximately 1% is held by the ten largest clones.

Per the publication, the time point label means: baseline before oral tofacitinib. Peripheral blood and lesional scalp punch biopsies were obtained from patients with alopecia areata. PBMCs were isolated by density centrifugation and stained for CD3, CD4 and CD8, after which CD4+ and CD8+ T cells were sorted on a FACSAria. Summary of the overall study and its limitations: Compared with normal scalp, lesional scalp, particularly in alopecia totalis/universalis, had higher clonality and more expanded CD8+ clones, which suggests antigenic drive. Unlike mouse skin, where gammadelta T cells dominate, normal human skin contains resident alphabeta T cells that get sequenced too, which complicates analysis of the scalp TCR repertoire. Compared with mice, TCR sequences shared between patients were less clear, possibly partly because of HLA diversity across the patient population.

The rearrangement joined TRBV19 to TRBJ1-5; TRBD1 could be the D gene, as 5 bases match. This receptor was identified in a human donor with alopecia areata. The input for sequencing was CD4+ T cells sorted from blood, taken at week 0. The DNA sequence follows: TGTGCCAGTACCGGGGCCTTCAATCAGCCCCAGCATTTT. Its translation reads: CASTGAFNQPQHF. Beyond the CDR3, the reference TRBV19 and TRBJ1-5 genes provide the residues; the full variable domain reads: DGGITQSPKYLFRKEGQNVTLSCEQNLNHDAMYWYRQDPGQGLRLIYYSQIVNDFQKGDIAEGYSVSREKKESFPLTVTSAQKNPTAFYLCASTGAFNQPQHFGDGTRLSIL.